This passage covers 8 T cell receptor beta chains from one sample sequenced in a study of blood T cell repertoires in COVID-19. TCRdb's copy holds only in-frame clones and misses some; the assay was immunoSEQ multiplex PCR. The table includes tens of thousands of clones, 70% to 90% detected once. Material: peripheral blood. These TCRs come from a man aged 70 or older with acute or convalescent COVID-19.

This clone appeared a few times. The chain joins TRBV24-1 to TRBJ1-5, with TRBD1 matching over 8 bases. This CDR3 contains 15 residues. Germline values: CDR1 KGHDR, CDR2 SFDVKD. V was clipped by 4 bases and J by 5 bases; unmatched bases: 6. CDR3 bases: TGTGCCACCAGTGAACCTGACAGGGGTGATCAGCCCCAGCATTTT. Its translation: CATSEPDRGDQPQHF.

This chain links TRBV19 with TRBJ1-4; maybe TRBD1 (6 bases). CDR1 is LNHDA and CDR2 is SQIVND in the germline V gene (reference sequence). V shed 5 bases and J shed 4 bases, with 14 bases lying between them. This CDR3 has 15 residues. CDR3 sequence (DNA): TGTGCCAGTAGTGGACCGGGACACTATAATGAAAAACTGTTTTTT. Translated, it gives CASSGPGHYNEKLFF. Full variable domain (outside the CDR3, taken from reference TRBV19 and TRBJ1-4): DGGITQSPKYLFRKEGQNVTLSCEQNLNHDAMYWYRQDPGQGLRLIYYSQIVNDFQKGDIAEGYSVSREKKESFPLTVTSAQKNPTAFYLCASSGPGHYNEKLFFGSGTQLSVL.

The chain has TRBV25-1 and TRBJ2-7; no reliable D call. The V end lost 3 bases, the J end lost 3 bases, and 6 bases lay between the germline ends. This CDR3 region has 12 residues. The germline V gene has CDR1 MGHDK and CDR2 SYGVNS. CDR3 bases: TGTGCCAGCAGTGAGTTATTCTACGAGCAGTACTTC. The encoded protein is CASSELFYEQYF.

The chain carries TRBV7-9 and TRBJ1-2; perhaps TRBD1 as D (6 bases). This CDR3 is built from 14 residues. Trimming removed 5 bases at V and 1 base at J, with 11 bases between. CDR1 SEHNR and CDR2 FQNEAQ come from the germline V gene (reference sequence). Here the CDR3 DNA reads TGTGCCAGCAGCATATACAGGGATAACTATGGCTACACCTTC. It encodes CASSIYRDNYGYTF. Based on the CDR3 plus reference TRBV7-9 and TRBJ1-2, the full variable domain is DTGVSQNPRHKITKRGQNVTFRCDPISEHNRLYWYRQTLGQGPEFLTYFQNEAQLEKSRLLSDRFSAERPKGSFSTLEIQRTEQGDSAMYLCASSIYRDNYGYTFGSGTRLTVV.

This clone has just one count. The chain joins TRBV29-1 to TRBJ2-7, with D possibly being TRBD2 (5 bases). The CDR3 spans 14 residues. Per the germline V gene, CDR1 is SQVTM and CDR2 is ANQGSEA. V was shortened by 4 bases and J by 7 bases, with 20 bases between the two germline ends. CDR3 DNA sequence: TGCAGCGTTGGCAGGTCGTGGGAGATCTCGGAGCAGTACTTC. It yields the protein CSVGRSWEISEQYF.

The rearrangement joins TRBV12-2 to TRBJ2-1; the table names TRBD2, a call not compared with the DNA. TRBV12-2 represents a pseudogene. The CDR3 sequence is 20 residues long. In DNA form, the CDR3 reads TGTGCAAGTCGCTTAGCTAAAGGGACTAGCGGGAGTAGAAGTTACAATGAGCAGTTCTTC. Translating it yields CASRLAKGTSGSRSYNEQFF.

This chain connects TRBV2 to TRBJ2-5; TRBD1 matches 8 bases. V lost 7 bases to trimming and J lost 0 bases; unmatched junction nucleotides: 7. The CDR3 sequence is 15 residues long. The germline V gene encodes CDR1 SNHLY and CDR2 FYNNEI. The CDR3 nucleotides read TGTGCCAGCAATACCCAGGGGGCCGACCAAGAGACCCAGTACTTC. It is translated as CASNTQGADQETQYF.

The chain is built from TRBV19 and TRBJ1-1, with D maybe TRBD1 (6 bases). Trimming removed 3 bases from V and 6 bases from J, with 11 bases in between. CDR3 size: 13 residues. CDR1 and CDR2 from the germline V gene are LNHDA and SQIVND (reference sequence). The CDR3 is CASSIWGHPEAFF. In nucleotides, the CDR3 is TGTGCCAGTAGTATTTGGGGACACCCTGAAGCTTTCTTT.